Here is one T cell receptor (beta chain) with its context. Assay used: immunoSEQ multiplex PCR; TCRdb lists only in-frame clones, some missing. Of about 100,000 clones in the sample, 75% to 95% are singletons; the top ten hold roughly 16%. These data are taken from a study of graft-versus-host responses after intestinal transplantation. This clonotype was obtained from a human patient who received an intestinal transplant, so some T cells may come from the graft donor. This specimen was PBMCs, taken about 450 days after intestinal transplant.

The CDR3 nucleotides read TGTGCCAGTAGTCGGGGTGGTCAGCCCCAGCATTTT. Translating gives CASSRGGQPQHF. The chain joins TRBV19 to TRBJ1-5; no clear D gene. Trimming left V 5 bases short and J 6 bases short, with 8 bases between. The germline gives CDR1 LNHDA, CDR2 SQIVND (reference sequence). The CDR3 runs to 12 residues.